The clone carrying this T cell receptor (beta chain) was detected only a few times. Its antigen is currently unknown. This specimen comes from a study of OX40 agonist ivuxolimab in advanced cancers. Across the whole study: Approximately 40% of patients had received prior checkpoint inhibitor therapy.

General study points: Clonal expansion from baseline to week 6 occurred in both CD4+ and CD8+ T cells.

This table comes from immunoSEQ multiplex PCR, and its TCRdb copy is limited to in-frame clones, with some not included. Among 20,000 or so clones listed, around nine tenths were seen once. The CDR3 runs 15 residues. V shed 2 bases and J 0 bases; nucleotides not matched to a gene: 2. Germline assignment: CDR1 SGDLS and CDR2 YYNGEE. The V and J genes are TRBV9 and TRBJ2-3; 8 bases are shared with TRBD2. The sequences come from CD4+ or CD8+ T cells sorted from blood, collected in a trial of the OX40 agonist ivuxolimab. This TCR was sampled from an adult with an advanced solid tumor such as melanoma, head and neck, liver or kidney cancer. CDR3: CASSVSGMSTDTQYF. The DNA of the CDR3 is TGTGCCAGCAGCGTTAGCGGGATGAGCACAGATACGCAGTATTTT.